The 15 T cell receptor beta chains below all came from one sample that was sequenced in a study of early T cells in non-severe SARS-CoV-2 infection. Using its own MiXCR run on the 5' RACE reads, TCRdb lists one record per CDR3 protein. The sample comprises roughly 41,000 distinct CDR3 sequences, roughly 5.7% of which are singletons, and approximately 5.6% rests with the top ten. This sample comprised whole blood, obtained at baseline. These receptors came from an adult who was a healthcare worker with PCR-confirmed SARS-CoV-2 infection or an uninfected control (not recorded which).

V usage is TRBV3-1 and J usage is TRBJ2-7; TRBD2 might be the D (5 bases). There are 13 residues in the CDR3. Germline assignment: CDR1 LGHDT and CDR2 YNNKEL (reference sequence). V shed 1 base and J shed 5 bases, with 9 bases lying between them. For the CDR3, the DNA is TGTGCCAGCAGCCAAGGCTCGCGGGACGAGCAGTACTTC. Its protein is CASSQGSRDEQYF.

About this clonotype itself: Being one base from a much bigger clone, this may be a read error. V gene TRBV7-8 combines with J gene TRBJ1-2, with D maybe TRBD1 (5 bases). Germline CDR1 is SGHVS and CDR2 is FQNEAQ. This CDR3 contains 15 residues. The V end lost 1 base, the J end lost 1 base, and 10 bases lay between the germline ends. DNA of the CDR3: TGTGCCAGCAGCTTAGTGGGCAGGGTTAACTATGGCTACACCTTC. Amino acid sequence: CASSLVGRVNYGYTF.

The gene calls are TRBV20-1 and TRBJ2-7, with 9 bases that match TRBD2. CDR1 is DFQATT, CDR2 SNEGSKA, per germline (reference sequence). The junction had 4 bases not matched to a gene; V was cut back by 1 base and J by 0 bases. The CDR3 contains 15 residues. The CDR3 loop is CSARAPSGISYEQYF. The CDR3 bases are TGCAGTGCTAGAGCCCCTAGCGGGATCTCCTACGAGCAGTACTTC.

V is TRBV4-1 and J is TRBJ2-1, with TRBD2 identical over 7 bases. The CDR3 contains 18 residues. The germline V gene encodes CDR1 MGHRA and CDR2 YSYEKL. The trim removed 0 bases at V and 5 bases at J, leaving 13 bases unmatched. The DNA of the CDR3 is TGCGCCAGCAGCCAAGATGCATTTGAGACTAGCTCACACAATGAGCAGTTCTTC. It yields the protein CASSQDAFETSSHNEQFF.

The chain is built from TRBV18 and TRBJ1-3, with a weak D call TRBD1 (6 bases). The germline gives CDR1 KGHSH, CDR2 LQKENI. V was cut by 0 bases and J by 4 bases, with 10 bases left in between. The CDR3 contains 15 residues. As DNA, the CDR3 is TGTGCCAGCTCACCACCGAACAGGGAGGGAAACACCATATATTTT. This sequence encodes CASSPPNREGNTIYF.

A few counts support this clonotype. V usage is TRBV27 and J usage is TRBJ2-7; tentatively, D is TRBD2 (6 bases). From germline, CDR1 is MNHEY and CDR2 SMNVEV (reference sequence). V was shortened by 6 bases and J by 0 bases, with 12 bases between the two germline ends. The CDR3 has 14 residues. As DNA, the CDR3 is TGTGCCAGCAGAATAGCGACTAGCTCCTACGAGCAGTACTTC. This sequence encodes CASRIATSSYEQYF.

This clonotype occurred many times. This rearrangement joins TRBV10-2 to TRBJ1-5, with a weak D call TRBD1 (6 bases). The CDR3 runs 18 residues. V lost 2 bases, J lost 2 bases, and 19 bases lay in between. Germline lookup yields CDR1 WSHSY and CDR2 SAAADI. CDR3 in amino acids: CASSEINTGRGGNQPQHF. Here the CDR3 DNA reads TGCGCCAGCAGTGAGATTAATACAGGGAGAGGGGGCAATCAGCCCCAGCATTTT.

This clonotype showed up many times. The chain couples TRBV7-9 to TRBJ1-1; D is possibly TRBD1 (6 bases). The V and J ends lost 7 bases and 6 bases respectively, with 15 bases between them. Germline assignment: CDR1 SEHNR and CDR2 FQNEAQ (reference sequence). The CDR3 has 13 residues. As DNA, the CDR3 is TGTGCCAGCACCCGAACGGGGGGCTCTGAAGCTTTCTTT. This translates into CASTRTGGSEAFF.

This clonotype occurred many times. The V and J genes are TRBV7-3 and TRBJ2-1, with 11 nucleotides matching TRBD2. The V gene end was trimmed by 4 bases and the J gene end by 4 bases; junction bases not matched to a gene: 3. The CDR3 loop spans 15 amino acids. Germline-derived CDR1 and CDR2 are SGHTA and FQGTGA. The CDR3 is CASSSTSGAYNEQFF. CDR3 coding DNA: TGTGCCAGCAGCTCGACTAGCGGGGCGTACAATGAGCAGTTCTTC.

This clonotype was observed at least ten times. This chain uses TRBV7-6 with TRBJ1-1, with 10 bases aligning to TRBD1. The CDR3 is 14 amino acids. With 5 bases clipped from V and 8 bases from J, the junction kept 8 bases outside the gene matches. Germline loops: CDR1 SGHVS, CDR2 FNYEAQ. The CDR3 DNA sequence: TGTGCCAGCAGCCTGCCGGGACAGGGGCAGGAAGCTTTCTTT. Translation gives CASSLPGQGQEAFF.

This clonotype was recorded many times. V is TRBV7-9 and J is TRBJ2-4; 11 bases align to TRBD1. V shed 5 bases, J shed 1 base, and the junction held 10 bases outside the gene matches. Germline CDR1 is SEHNR and CDR2 is FQNEAQ (reference sequence). There are 18 residues in the CDR3. CDR3 sequence reads: CASSRTGGEMIAKNIQYF. CDR3 in DNA: TGTGCCAGCAGCCGGACAGGGGGCGAGATGATCGCCAAAAACATTCAGTACTTC.

V gene TRBV11-2 combines with J gene TRBJ2-7; D not resolved. The CDR3 spans 16 residues. The germline CDR1 and CDR2 sequences are SGHAT and FQNNGV. The V end lost 4 bases, the J end lost 0 bases, and 16 bases lay between the germline ends. CDR3 protein: CASSYNTPGSSYEQYF. DNA of the CDR3: TGTGCCAGCAGCTACAATACCCCAGGTAGCTCCTACGAGCAGTACTTC.

This clonotype appeared many times. The chain links TRBV5-8 to TRBJ2-3; D gene ambiguous. The CDR3 runs 17 residues. Deletions cut 0 bases from V and 2 bases from J, with 16 bases between. Germline V gives CDR1 SGHTS, CDR2 YDEGEE. The CDR3 DNA sequence: TGTGCCAGCAGCTTGGAAGTGGCTAGTGGCGTCACAGATACGCAGTATTTT. Translating it yields CASSLEVASGVTDTQYF.

This chain links TRBV7-6 with TRBJ2-5, with 10 bases lining up with TRBD2. V lost 5 bases, J lost 4 bases, and 4 bases stayed unmatched. CDR3 length: 14 amino acids. CDR1 SGHVS and CDR2 FNYEAQ come from the germline V gene. In DNA form, the CDR3 reads TGTGCCAGCAGCCATCGACTAGCGGGAGAGACCCAGTACTTC. Its translation: CASSHRLAGETQYF.

This clonotype has more than one count but fewer than ten. The CDR3 here is CASSWGTYEQYF. CDR3 coding DNA: TGTGCCAGCAGTTGGGGTACCTACGAGCAGTACTTC. This rearrangement joins TRBV25-1 to TRBJ2-7; D remains unclear. CDR1 is MGHDK, CDR2 SYGVNS, per germline. The V end lost 5 bases, the J end lost 2 bases, and 7 bases lay between the germline ends. This CDR3 spans 12 amino acids.